This T cell receptor (beta chain) came from a study of HIV-infected children after antiretroviral therapy interruption. Study at large: Continuous-treatment samples came from weeks 0, 48 and 150.

The CDR3 totals 15 residues. V lost 4 bases and J 0 bases, leaving 9 bases between the germline ends. Germline V gene lookup returns CDR1 LNHDA and CDR2 SQIVND (reference sequence). The TCR library was built from RNA with a 3' RACE protocol and unique molecular identifiers. Each CDR3 protein is one row after TCRdb ran MiXCR on the 3' RACE reads. The sample shows more than 85,000 distinct CDR3 sequences, 6.9% of them seen only once. Treatment indicated: PENTA 11 planned treatment interruption arm or continuous ART arm. This clonotype showed up just a few times. The clonotype was recovered from a pool of human donors with HIV. The chain has TRBV19 and TRBJ1-4, with unresolved D. Sequenced here: CD45RA+ CD4+ T cells from PBMCs, pooled from several time points, sampled from a donor given antiretroviral therapy, either interrupted or continuous. Subset reported: naive CD4+ CD45RA+ CD45RO- T cells. Here the CDR3 reads CASSTRGATNEKLFF. In DNA, the CDR3 is TGTGCCAGTAGTACGCGTGGAGCAACTAATGAAAAACTGTTTTTT.